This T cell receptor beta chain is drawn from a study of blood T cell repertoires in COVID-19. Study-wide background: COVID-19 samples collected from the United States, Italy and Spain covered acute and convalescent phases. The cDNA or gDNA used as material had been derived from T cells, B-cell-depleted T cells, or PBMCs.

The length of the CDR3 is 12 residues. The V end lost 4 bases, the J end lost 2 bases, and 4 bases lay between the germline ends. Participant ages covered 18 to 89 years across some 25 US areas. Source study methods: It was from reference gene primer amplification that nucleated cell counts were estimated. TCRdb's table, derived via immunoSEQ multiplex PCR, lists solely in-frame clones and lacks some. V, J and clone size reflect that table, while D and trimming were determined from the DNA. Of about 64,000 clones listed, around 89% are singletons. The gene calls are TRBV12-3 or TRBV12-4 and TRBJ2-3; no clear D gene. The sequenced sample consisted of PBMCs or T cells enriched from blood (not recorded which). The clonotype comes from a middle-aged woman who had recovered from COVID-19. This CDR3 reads CASSSFTDTQYF. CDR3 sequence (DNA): TGTGCCAGCAGTTCATTCACAGATACGCAGTATTTT.